These 17 T cell receptor beta chains were all obtained from the same sample, sequenced in a study of blood T cell repertoires in COVID-19 (dated by TCRdb to about 2020). The library was made by the immunoSEQ multiplex PCR assay. In its TCRdb copy, this immuneACCESS table keeps in-frame sequences only and misses some clones. Where compared with another copy, unresolved V genes explain less than half of these, and the others have no known cause. The sample includes a few hundred thousand clones, with 75% to 85% observed a single time. Roughly 4.6% of the sample belongs to the ten largest clones. The specimen was peripheral blood. The receptors come from a man aged 50 or older with active or convalescent COVID-19.

The chain uses TRBV6-5 and TRBJ1-2, with 10 bases that match TRBD1. The junction had 5 bases not matched to a gene; V was cut back by 6 bases and J by 4 bases. In germline, CDR1 is MNHEY, CDR2 SVGAGI. This CDR3 has 14 amino acids. The CDR3 reads CASSGTGDVYGYTF. The CDR3 coding sequence is TGTGCCAGCAGCGGGACAGGGGATGTCTATGGCTACACCTTC.

The chain recombines TRBV7-9 with TRBJ2-3; possibly TRBD2 for D (5 bases). Trimming stripped 6 bases from V and 1 base from J, with 23 bases between. The germline V gene has CDR1 SEHNR and CDR2 FQNEAQ (reference sequence). CDR3 length equals 18 residues. The CDR3 bases are TGTGCCAGCAGTCCTTACGCCTTTATGGGGAGAGGCACAGATACGCAGTATTTT. Encoded protein: CASSPYAFMGRGTDTQYF.

The rearrangement uses TRBV24-1 and TRBJ1-2; TRBD1 might be the D (5 bases). In germline, CDR1 is KGHDR, CDR2 SFDVKD. The length of the CDR3 is 14 residues. Trimming took off 3 bases at V and 3 bases at J, with 10 bases between the two ends. The CDR3 DNA sequence: TGTGCCACCAGTGATGCCAGGGTAGACTATGGCTACACCTTC. It is translated as CATSDARVDYGYTF.

The genes are TRBV7-9 and TRBJ1-3; the match to TRBD1 covers 8 bases. The junction had 3 bases not matched to a gene; V was cut back by 5 bases and J by 3 bases. There are 14 residues in the CDR3. In germline, CDR1 is SEHNR, CDR2 FQNEAQ (reference sequence). The CDR3 DNA is TGTGCCAGCAGCCAACAGGGGGTTGGAAACACCATATATTTT. Translation gives CASSQQGVGNTIYF.

The V and J genes are TRBV15 and TRBJ2-3; the match to TRBD2 covers 8 bases. Trimming removed 0 bases from V and 4 bases from J; junction bases left unmatched: 6. Per the germline V gene, CDR1 is LNHNV and CDR2 is YYDKDF (reference sequence). The CDR3 is 16 amino acids. CDR3 nucleotide sequence: TGTGCCACCAGCAGAGATCTAGGCGGGAGGCCAGATACGCAGTATTTT. Translated: CATSRDLGGRPDTQYF.

In nucleotides, the CDR3 is TGTGCCAGCAGTAGCGGGCCGACCTACGAGCAGTACTTC. Residues: CASSSGPTYEQYF. The chain links TRBV28 to TRBJ2-7; tentative D call: TRBD2 (6 bases). Germline-derived CDR1 and CDR2 are MDHEN and SYDVKM. Trimming removed 5 bases at V and 2 bases at J, with 10 bases between. The length of the CDR3 is 13 residues.

The chain employs TRBV4-1 and TRBJ1-5; TRBD1 aligns across 9 bases. This CDR3 has 17 residues. With 1 base clipped from V and 5 bases from J, the junction kept 9 bases outside the gene matches. The V gene's germline CDR1 is MGHRA and CDR2 YSYEKL. The CDR3 reads CASSQVSGQGYHQPQHF. The CDR3, as DNA: TGCGCCAGCAGCCAAGTATCGGGACAGGGATATCATCAGCCCCAGCATTTT.

The V and J genes are TRBV28 and TRBJ1-3; D uncertain. The V end was cut by 5 bases, the J end by 0 bases, with 8 bases between. This CDR3 has 14 residues. Germline values: CDR1 MDHEN, CDR2 SYDVKM. The CDR3 nucleotides read TGTGCCAGCAGTCCAGGCAGCTCTGGAAACACCATATATTTT. Its translation is CASSPGSSGNTIYF.

V is TRBV7-2 and J is TRBJ2-2; 8 nucleotides line up with TRBD1. This CDR3 has 15 residues. Germline V gene sequence: CDR1 SGHTA, CDR2 FQGNSA. V trimming: 5 bases; J trimming: 4 bases; junction bases outside the gene matches: 6. This CDR3 is CASSPGQGGTGELFF. CDR3 sequence (DNA): TGTGCCAGCAGCCCCGGACAGGGCGGCACCGGGGAGCTGTTTTTT.

The V gene is TRBV18, the J gene TRBJ1-1; possible D gene TRBD1, 5 bases. This CDR3 has 14 amino acids. V lost 3 bases and J 1 base, leaving 9 bases between the germline ends. In germline, CDR1 is KGHSH, CDR2 LQKENI. CDR3 residues: CASSPQGPNTEAFF. The CDR3 DNA reads as TGTGCCAGCTCACCCCAGGGCCCGAACACTGAAGCTTTCTTT.

The rearrangement links TRBV7-3 to TRBJ2-5; 7 bases are shared with TRBD1. CDR1 and CDR2 from the germline V gene are SGHTA and FQGTGA. The V segment lost 5 bases and the J segment 5 bases; nucleotides outside the gene matches: 8. This CDR3 region has 14 residues. CDR3: CASSPTTGKETQYF. CDR3 bases: TGTGCCAGCAGCCCTACGACAGGGAAGGAGACCCAGTACTTC.

On this clone itself: Other DNA sequences from this sample encode an identical CDR3 as well. This chain uses TRBV27 with TRBJ1-2, with 7 bases aligning to TRBD1. Germline values: CDR1 MNHEY, CDR2 SMNVEV (reference sequence). Unmatched junction bases numbered 6, after V lost 3 bases and J lost 8 bases. CDR3 length: 13 residues. CDR3 sequence reads: CASSFRQGGGYTF. DNA for the CDR3: TGTGCCAGCAGTTTTAGACAGGGAGGCGGCTACACCTTC.

CDR3 coding DNA: TGTGCCAGCAGCGTCGAGGCGGGGAACACTGAAGCTTTCTTT. Protein: CASSVEAGNTEAFF. This rearrangement joins TRBV9 to TRBJ1-1, with D unclear. V was shortened by 2 bases and J by 1 base, with 9 bases between the two germline ends. This CDR3 contains 14 residues. CDR1 is SGDLS, CDR2 YYNGEE, per germline.

The chain employs TRBV12-5 and TRBJ2-5; possible D gene TRBD1, 6 bases. CDR1 LGHNT and CDR2 FRNRAP come from the germline V gene. The CDR3 loop spans 13 amino acids. V was cut by 5 bases and J by 5 bases, with 12 bases left in between. CDR3 in amino acids: CASGSGQSETQYF. In DNA form, the CDR3 reads TGTGCTAGTGGTAGCGGACAGAGCGAGACCCAGTACTTC.

With respect to this clone: Other nucleotide sequences from this sample produce the same CDR3. This chain joins TRBV2 and TRBJ1-5; D might be TRBD1 (5 bases). The germline gives CDR1 SNHLY, CDR2 FYNNEI. Between the trimmed V and J ends, which lost 4 bases and 4 bases, there was a span of 8 bases. CDR3 length: 13 amino acids. The DNA for the CDR3 is TGTGCCAGCAGTGCAGGGCCTAATCAGCCCCAGCATTTT. Translation gives CASSAGPNQPQHF. The full variable domain, its missing parts supplied by reference TRBV2 and TRBJ1-5, is EPEVTQTPSHQVTQMGQEVILRCVPISNHLYFYWYRQILGQKVEFLVSFYNNEISEKSEIFDDQFSVERPDGSNFTLKIRSTKLEDSAMYFCASSAGPNQPQHFGDGTRLSIL.

The chain is built from TRBV4-3 and TRBJ2-5; 9 bases align to TRBD2. Germline V gene sequence: CDR1 LGHNA, CDR2 YSLEER. The trim removed 5 bases at V and 5 bases at J, leaving 18 bases unmatched. This CDR3 comprises 18 residues. The CDR3 bases are TGCGCCAGCAGCGGCCGGCTGCCTGACGGACTAGCGAAGGAGACCCAGTACTTC. Residues: CASSGRLPDGLAKETQYF.

The rearrangement joins TRBV12-3 or TRBV12-4 to TRBJ1-2; D gene unclear. V lost 0 bases, J lost 6 bases, and 5 bases lay in between. This CDR3 region has 12 residues. For the CDR3, the DNA is TGTGCCAGCAGTTTAGCAGGAGATGGCTACACCTTC. Its translation: CASSLAGDGYTF.